Sequencing of this T cell receptor beta chain was carried out in a study of blood T cell repertoires in COVID-19 (dated by TCRdb to about 2020). With respect to the entire study: Collaborator samples came from the United States, Italy and Spain and covered acute and convalescent phases of COVID-19. The prospective study material was composed of cDNA or gDNA derived from T cells, B-cell-depleted T cells, or PBMCs. Subjects who had been exposed to COVID-19, were actively infected with it, or had recovered from it provided the deeply sampled blood TCRbeta repertoires that made up the dataset. The repertoires were released in a freely available public database intended as a resource for research on the immune response to SARS-CoV-2. Samples came from the ongoing ImmuneRACE study (first 160 participants) plus 1,254 subjects from 6 global collaborators. A de-identified subject ID, COVID-19 status, age in years and sex were almost always included in the sample metadata. HLA class I and class II types, where available, came from metadata supplied by the sample provider rather than from assay-based typing.

TCRbeta CDR3 regions were amplified from genomic DNA by means of the immunoSEQ Assay, a bias-controlled multiplex PCR. Per the original workflow: The number of nucleated cells in each sample was estimated from the amplification of reference gene primers within the assay. To quantify the absolute abundance of each unique TCRbeta CDR3 rearrangement, sequence reads were collapsed and filtered. For each sample, productive Simpson clonality was calculated as the square root of Simpson's diversity index over productive rearrangements. The clones in this table, taken by TCRdb from immuneACCESS, are in-frame only. Not every clone is retained; where verified, under half of the shortfall comes from an unresolved V gene, and the cause of the rest is unknown. V, J and clone size reflect that table, while D and trimming were determined from the DNA. For this sample the table gives 310,000 or so clones, of which 89% were detected only once. The top ten constitute roughly 6.7% of the sample.

Per the germline V gene, KGHDR is the CDR1 and SFDVKD is the CDR2. The CDR3 numbers 16 residues from cysteine through phenylalanine. The only DNA kept is the CDR3, 48 bases in frame from the first base. V is cut by 7 bases and J by 4 bases, and the space between the germline ends is 21 bases. This clone was detected a few times. Its antigen is not yet known. No qualities accompany the bases; no much larger clone lies one base away. Results the study describes overall, beyond this receptor: The quantity of clinical and demographic metadata differed by source and by participant and was supplied without curation.

A second Seattle source provided samples from volunteer blood donors who had recovered from COVID-19. The collaborating institutions used their own protocols to collect whole blood in K2EDTA tubes. Collaborator samples were shipped for TCRbeta analysis as frozen whole blood, isolated PBMCs, or DNA extracted from either sample type. Input material: peripheral blood. In this chain, TRBV24-1 is recombined with TRBJ1-2, with no confidently assigned D gene. The sequence came from a man aged 18 to 29 who had recovered from COVID-19. The CDR3: CATRRAGPIFGYGYTF. The nucleotide sequence is given as TGTGCCACCAGGCGGGCAGGTCCTATCTTCGGCTATGGCTACACCTTC.